Listed below are T cell receptor beta chains from one sample, sequenced in a study of T-cell reconstitution after alpha-beta-depleted transplantation in children. One entry per CDR3 protein, called by TCRdb with MiXCR from the PCR reads. The sample records about 420,000 distinct CDR3 sequences, around 16% being singletons. The specimen comprised PBMCs, mostly from graft donor cells, sampled 360 days after TCRalphabeta/CD19-depleted stem cell transplant. These receptors were obtained from a boy in the first two years of life who had a stem cell transplant for Wiskott-Aldrich syndrome, so the T cells may come from the graft donor. CDR3s include the opening cysteine and the closing phenylalanine or tryptophan. A D gene is named only where the DNA matches it firmly. Not all rows give a size; the values are once, few, many and, for expanded clones, a class.

TRBJ2-5 | many | TRBV5-1 | - | TGCGCCAGCAGCTTAAAAGAGACCCAGTACTTC | CASSLKETQYF
TRBJ2-1 | - | TRBV12-3/TRBV12-4 | TRBD2 | TGTGCCAGCAGTTTAGCTAGCGGGAGATTTGAGCAGTTCTTC | CASSLASGRFEQFF
TRBJ2-7 | - | TRBV28 | - | TGTGCCAGCAGTCCAGGGGGGGGATTAAACTACGAGCAGTACTTC | CASSPGGGLNYEQYF
TRBJ1-5 | few | TRBV6-5 | - | TGTGCCAGCAGCTACGGACCTAATCAGCCCCAGCATTTT | CASSYGPNQPQHF
TRBJ2-2 | few | TRBV6-5 | - | TGTGCCAGCAGAGGGTACGCCGGGGAGCTGTTTTTT | CASRGYAGELFF
TRBJ1-1 | few | TRBV10-3 | - | TGTGCCATCAGGCAGAACACTGAAGCTTTCTTT | CAIRQNTEAFF
TRBJ2-1 | few | TRBV6-1 | TRBD2 | TGTGCCAGCAGTCCGGGACTAGCGGGCCTTAATGAGCAGTTCTTC | CASSPGLAGLNEQFF
TRBJ2-2 | few | TRBV27 | - | TGTGCCAGCAGCCGCTGGGCAGGGGCCACCGGGGAGCTGTTTTTT | CASSRWAGATGELFF
TRBJ2-2 | few | TRBV24-1 | - | TGTGCCACCAGTGCCCCTTTCCCAGCACCCGGGGAGCTGTTTTTT | CATSAPFPAPGELFF
TRBJ2-7 | - | TRBV13 | - | TGTGCCAGCAGCTTCCGACCCGGACAGTTGTACGAGCAGTACTTC | CASSFRPGQLYEQYF
TRBJ2-7 | few | TRBV20-1 | TRBD1 | TGCAGTGCAGATAGGACAGGGTTGGGAGAGCAGTACTTC | CSADRTGLGEQYF
TRBJ2-5 | few | TRBV4-3 | TRBD1 | TGCGCCAGCAGCCAAAACGCACAGGGGAGTGGAGAGACCCAGTACTTC | CASSQNAQGSGETQYF
TRBJ2-7 | few | TRBV6-6 | TRBD1 | TGTGCCAGCGGAACAGGGGGCGCAGGACGCGAGCAGTACTTC | CASGTGGAGREQYF
TRBJ2-1 | few | TRBV27 | TRBD1 | TGTGCCAGCAGTTTGCCGGACAGGGGGGCCAATGAGCAGTTCTTC | CASSLPDRGANEQFF
TRBJ2-1 | - | TRBV2 | TRBD1 | TGTGCCAGCAGTGCCCCTCTTGACAGGGGGCGAGGGTACCAAGAGCAGTTCTTC | CASSAPLDRGRGYQEQFF
TRBJ1-1 | - | TRBV5-1 | - | TGCGCCAGCCAACGTGACACTGAAGCTTTCTTT | CASQRDTEAFF